This is a list of T cell receptor beta chains from one sample in a study of blood T cell repertoires in COVID-19. Using immunoSEQ multiplex PCR, the repertoire was profiled, and TCRdb retains in-frame clones only, with some absent. The sample comprises over 12,000 clones, approximately 86% of which are singletons, and around 16% rests with the top ten. Sequencing input: peripheral blood. The receptors were gathered from a human donor in a cohort sampled during active COVID-19. Both conserved end residues are part of each CDR3. A D gene is named only where the DNA matches it firmly. Size is omitted from some rows. Given values are once, few, many or a class for expanded clones.

D gene: .
V gene: TRBV5-5
clone size: .
CDR3 length: 14
J gene: TRBJ2-7
CDR3 DNA: TGTGCCAGCAGCTTGGAGGAGGGGAGGAACGAGCAGTACTTC
CDR3 protein: CASSLEEGRNEQYF

D gene: TRBD1
V gene: TRBV19
clone size: .
CDR3 length: 16
J gene: TRBJ1-2
CDR3 DNA: TGTGCCAGTAGTTTCCCAGCCGGGACAGGGTTATCTCGCTACACCTTC
CDR3 protein: CASSFPAGTGLSRYTF

D gene: TRBD1
V gene: TRBV6-2/TRBV6-3
clone size: .
CDR3 length: 13
J gene: TRBJ1-1
CDR3 DNA: TGTGCCAGCAGCCTAACAGGGGACACTGAAGCTTTCTTT
CDR3 protein: CASSLTGDTEAFF

D gene: TRBD1
V gene: TRBV5-1
clone size: once
CDR3 length: 15
J gene: TRBJ2-7
CDR3 DNA: TGCGCCAGCAGCCACTCCGGGACAGGACCTTACGAGCAGTACTTC
CDR3 protein: CASSHSGTGPYEQYF

D gene: TRBD1
V gene: TRBV27
clone size: .
CDR3 length: 14
J gene: TRBJ2-1
CDR3 DNA: TGTGCCAGCAGTTTAAGGGGGCCCACCGATCAGCAGTTCTTC
CDR3 protein: CASSLRGPTDQQFF

D gene: TRBD1
V gene: TRBV5-1
clone size: .
CDR3 length: 14
J gene: TRBJ1-2
CDR3 DNA: TGCGCCAGCAGCTTGGAGGGACAGGCGTATGGCTACACCTTC
CDR3 protein: CASSLEGQAYGYTF

D gene: TRBD1
V gene: TRBV6-5
clone size: .
CDR3 length: 16
J gene: TRBJ2-5
CDR3 DNA: TGTGCCAGCAGTTATCGAGGACAGGGAAGAGGGGAGACCCAGTACTTC
CDR3 protein: CASSYRGQGRGETQYF

D gene: .
V gene: TRBV19
clone size: .
CDR3 length: 13
J gene: TRBJ1-1
CDR3 DNA: TGTGCCAGTAGTATATCAGTGAACACTGAAGCTTTCTTT
CDR3 protein: CASSISVNTEAFF

D gene: .
V gene: TRBV5-1
clone size: .
CDR3 length: 15
J gene: TRBJ1-4
CDR3 DNA: TGCGCCAGCAGCTTGGTAGGGGGTCCGGAGGAAAAACTGTTTTTT
CDR3 protein: CASSLVGGPEEKLFF

D gene: .
V gene: TRBV5-1
clone size: .
CDR3 length: 13
J gene: TRBJ2-3
CDR3 DNA: TGCGCCAGCAGCTTGGCTACCACAGATACGCAGTATTTT
CDR3 protein: CASSLATTDTQYF

D gene: .
V gene: TRBV3-1/TRBV3-2
clone size: .
CDR3 length: 15
J gene: TRBJ2-7
CDR3 DNA: TGTGCCAGCAGCCAAGATGGGGAGACTTGGAGAGAGCAGTACTTC
CDR3 protein: CASSQDGETWREQYF

D gene: TRBD2
V gene: TRBV4-2
clone size: .
CDR3 length: 15
J gene: TRBJ2-2
CDR3 DNA: TGTGCCAGCAGCCAAGCGACTAGCGTCGCCGGGGAGCTGTTTTTT
CDR3 protein: CASSQATSVAGELFF

D gene: .
V gene: TRBV4-2
clone size: .
CDR3 length: 14
J gene: TRBJ2-2
CDR3 DNA: TGTGCCAGCAGCCGACAGGAGAACACCGGGGAGCTGTTTTTT
CDR3 protein: CASSRQENTGELFF

D gene: .
V gene: TRBV6-5
clone size: .
CDR3 length: 15
J gene: TRBJ1-5
CDR3 DNA: TGTGCCAGCAGCCAGGGACATTATAGCAATCAGCCCCAGCATTTT
CDR3 protein: CASSQGHYSNQPQHF

D gene: .
V gene: TRBV2
clone size: .
CDR3 length: 13
J gene: TRBJ1-2
CDR3 DNA: TGTGCCAGCAGTGAACCTACAGGCTATGGCTACACCTTC
CDR3 protein: CASSEPTGYGYTF

D gene: TRBD1
V gene: TRBV6-5
clone size: .
CDR3 length: 13
J gene: TRBJ2-3
CDR3 DNA: TGTGCCAGCACCACCCTCAGGGGGGATACGCAGTATTTT
CDR3 protein: CASTTLRGDTQYF

D gene: .
V gene: TRBV11-3
clone size: once
CDR3 length: 16
J gene: TRBJ2-7
CDR3 DNA: TGTGCCAGCAGCTTAGGCTTTACGCAGGGGCCCTACGAGCAGTACTTC
CDR3 protein: CASSLGFTQGPYEQYF

D gene: .
V gene: TRBV6-4
clone size: .
CDR3 length: 14
J gene: TRBJ2-3
CDR3 DNA: TGTGCCAGCAGTGACTCCGAGGGCACAGATACGCAGTATTTT
CDR3 protein: CASSDSEGTDTQYF

D gene: .
V gene: TRBV19
clone size: .
CDR3 length: 14
J gene: TRBJ2-4
CDR3 DNA: TGTGCCAGTAGTCCACAGTTAGCCAAAAACATTCAGTACTTC
CDR3 protein: CASSPQLAKNIQYF

D gene: TRBD2
V gene: TRBV5-1
clone size: .
CDR3 length: 17
J gene: TRBJ2-1
CDR3 DNA: TGCGCCAGCAGCTTGCTTACTAGCGGGGGGACATACAATGAGCAGTTCTTC
CDR3 protein: CASSLLTSGGTYNEQFF

D gene: TRBD1
V gene: TRBV4-3
clone size: once
CDR3 length: 19
J gene: TRBJ2-6
CDR3 DNA: TGCGCCAGCAGCCAAGGGGTAGGGACAGGGGGATCCGGGGCCAACGTCCTGACTTTC
CDR3 protein: CASSQGVGTGGSGANVLTF

D gene: TRBD1
V gene: TRBV7-3
clone size: .
CDR3 length: 14
J gene: TRBJ2-1
CDR3 DNA: TGTGCCAGCAGCTTTGGACAGGGATCTAATGAGCAGTTCTTC
CDR3 protein: CASSFGQGSNEQFF

D gene: .
V gene: TRBV5-4
clone size: .
CDR3 length: 15
J gene: TRBJ1-6
CDR3 DNA: TGTGCCAGCAGCAGGGAGCGCGGAGGAATTTCACCCCTCCACTTT
CDR3 protein: CASSRERGGISPLHF

D gene: .
V gene: TRBV5-1
clone size: .
CDR3 length: 15
J gene: TRBJ1-2
CDR3 DNA: TGCGCCAGCAGCTCCGGGGGGGGCGATAACTATGGCTACACCTTC
CDR3 protein: CASSSGGGDNYGYTF

D gene: TRBD2
V gene: TRBV7-9
clone size: .
CDR3 length: 15
J gene: TRBJ2-1
CDR3 DNA: TGTGCCAGCAACCCCGGGGCGGGGGGGTACAATGAGCAGTTCTTC
CDR3 protein: CASNPGAGGYNEQFF

D gene: TRBD1
V gene: TRBV4-3
clone size: .
CDR3 length: 14
J gene: TRBJ1-6
CDR3 DNA: TGCGCCAGCAGCGCCGACAGGGTGCAGTCACCCCTCCACTTT
CDR3 protein: CASSADRVQSPLHF

D gene: .
V gene: TRBV6-6
clone size: once
CDR3 length: 13
J gene: TRBJ1-2
CDR3 DNA: TGTGCCAGCAGCGGCCAGGGGACGGGGGGCTACACCTTC
CDR3 protein: CASSGQGTGGYTF

D gene: TRBD1
V gene: TRBV2
clone size: .
CDR3 length: 12
J gene: TRBJ1-5
CDR3 DNA: TGTGCCAGCAGTCGGGACAGCGGATACCAGCATTTT
CDR3 protein: CASSRDSGYQHF

D gene: TRBD1
V gene: TRBV6-6
clone size: few
CDR3 length: 14
J gene: TRBJ2-7
CDR3 DNA: TGTGCCAGCAGGGTAGGGACAGGGGCCTACGAGCAGTACTTC
CDR3 protein: CASRVGTGAYEQYF

D gene: TRBD1
V gene: TRBV6-5
clone size: .
CDR3 length: 14
J gene: TRBJ2-7
CDR3 DNA: TGTGCCAGCAGTTACTCTGGACAGGACTACGAGCAGTACTTC
CDR3 protein: CASSYSGQDYEQYF

D gene: .
V gene: TRBV2
clone size: .
CDR3 length: 15
J gene: TRBJ1-1
CDR3 DNA: TGTGCCAGCAACCGGGGGGCGGTCATGAACACTGAAGCTTTCTTT
CDR3 protein: CASNRGAVMNTEAFF

D gene: .
V gene: TRBV4-1
clone size: .
CDR3 length: 15
J gene: TRBJ1-2
CDR3 DNA: TGCGCCAGCAGCCAAGGACAGGAACCTAACTATGGCTACACCTTC
CDR3 protein: CASSQGQEPNYGYTF

D gene: TRBD1
V gene: TRBV4-2
clone size: once
CDR3 length: 16
J gene: TRBJ2-4
CDR3 DNA: TGTGCCAGCAGCCAAGATCAGACAGGGGGTGAAAACATTCAGTACTTC
CDR3 protein: CASSQDQTGGENIQYF

D gene: TRBD2
V gene: TRBV27
clone size: .
CDR3 length: 19
J gene: TRBJ2-3
CDR3 DNA: TGTGCCAGCAGATCCATTTGGAGGGGACTACCGACTAGCACAGATACGCAGTATTTT
CDR3 protein: CASRSIWRGLPTSTDTQYF

D gene: TRBD1
V gene: TRBV5-1
clone size: .
CDR3 length: 14
J gene: TRBJ2-7
CDR3 DNA: TGCGCCAGCAGCTCCTGGACAGGGAGCTACGAGCAGTACTTC
CDR3 protein: CASSSWTGSYEQYF

D gene: .
V gene: TRBV6-5
clone size: .
CDR3 length: 13
J gene: TRBJ2-5
CDR3 DNA: TGTGCCAGCAGTAACGGGGGTTTGGAGACCCAGTACTTC
CDR3 protein: CASSNGGLETQYF

D gene: .
V gene: TRBV6-5
clone size: .
CDR3 length: 14
J gene: TRBJ2-7
CDR3 DNA: TGTGCCAGCAGTTACGAGGGCCGGAACTACGAGCAGTACTTC
CDR3 protein: CASSYEGRNYEQYF

D gene: .
V gene: TRBV7-2
clone size: few
CDR3 length: 14
J gene: TRBJ1-2
CDR3 DNA: TGTGCCAGCAGCTTATGGAACAGTAACTATGGCTACACCTTC
CDR3 protein: CASSLWNSNYGYTF

D gene: .
V gene: TRBV14
clone size: .
CDR3 length: 13
J gene: TRBJ1-1
CDR3 DNA: TGTGCCAGCAGCAACGACTTGAACACTGAAGCTTTCTTT
CDR3 protein: CASSNDLNTEAFF

D gene: TRBD2
V gene: TRBV4-1
clone size: .
CDR3 length: 18
J gene: TRBJ2-2
CDR3 DNA: TGCGCCAGCAGCCAGGGGTGGTCCGGCGGGGGGCGGACCGGGGAGCTGTTTTTT
CDR3 protein: CASSQGWSGGGRTGELFF

D gene: TRBD1
V gene: TRBV2
clone size: .
CDR3 length: 16
J gene: TRBJ1-2
CDR3 DNA: TGTGCCAGCAGTGAAGCGCTAGCCGGACAGGTCTATGGCTACACCTTC
CDR3 protein: CASSEALAGQVYGYTF

D gene: .
V gene: TRBV4-3
clone size: .
CDR3 length: 16
J gene: TRBJ2-3
CDR3 DNA: TGCGCCAGCAGCCAAGGGGCACAGAGAAGCACAGATACGCAGTATTTT
CDR3 protein: CASSQGAQRSTDTQYF

D gene: .
V gene: TRBV5-4
clone size: .
CDR3 length: 17
J gene: TRBJ1-1
CDR3 DNA: TGTGCCAGCAGACGTTCTGGAGAGTACGGGGGACGCACTGAAGCTTTCTTT
CDR3 protein: CASRRSGEYGGRTEAFF

D gene: TRBD1
V gene: TRBV18
clone size: .
CDR3 length: 14
J gene: TRBJ2-7
CDR3 DNA: TGTGCCAGCTCACCGGGACAGGGGCGGAACGAGCAGTACTTC
CDR3 protein: CASSPGQGRNEQYF

D gene: .
V gene: TRBV7-3
clone size: .
CDR3 length: 13
J gene: TRBJ1-1
CDR3 DNA: TGTGCCAGCAGCACAACAGGGACAACCGAAGCTTTCTTT
CDR3 protein: CASSTTGTTEAFF

D gene: TRBD1
V gene: TRBV5-5
clone size: .
CDR3 length: 14
J gene: TRBJ2-5
CDR3 DNA: TGTGCCAGCAGCTTGACAGGGGAACTAGAGACCCAGTACTTC
CDR3 protein: CASSLTGELETQYF

D gene: TRBD1
V gene: TRBV2
clone size: .
CDR3 length: 14
J gene: TRBJ2-5
CDR3 DNA: TGTGCCAGCAGTGCGTCGGGACAGCTGGAGACCCAGTACTTC
CDR3 protein: CASSASGQLETQYF

D gene: .
V gene: TRBV5-1
clone size: .
CDR3 length: 16
J gene: TRBJ2-5
CDR3 DNA: TGCGCCAGCAGCTTTGGAGTTCCCCGGCGGGGAGAGACCCAGTACTTC
CDR3 protein: CASSFGVPRRGETQYF

D gene: .
V gene: TRBV18
clone size: .
CDR3 length: 14
J gene: TRBJ1-1
CDR3 DNA: TGTGCCAGCTCACCCCCAGGAACTAACACTGAAGCTTTCTTT
CDR3 protein: CASSPPGTNTEAFF

D gene: .
V gene: TRBV6-1
clone size: .
CDR3 length: 17
J gene: TRBJ2-7
CDR3 DNA: TGTGCCAGCAGTGCGGTTCCCTTCACCACCCTACTCTACGAGCAGTACTTC
CDR3 protein: CASSAVPFTTLLYEQYF

D gene: .
V gene: TRBV10-3
clone size: .
CDR3 length: 13
J gene: TRBJ2-7
CDR3 DNA: TGTGCCATCAGTAAGTCACAGGGCTACGAGCAGTACTTC
CDR3 protein: CAISKSQGYEQYF

D gene: TRBD1
V gene: TRBV6-6
clone size: .
CDR3 length: 15
J gene: TRBJ1-5
CDR3 DNA: TGTGCCAGCAGTTCGACAGGGGGCTATAATCAGCCCCAGCATTTT
CDR3 protein: CASSSTGGYNQPQHF

D gene: TRBD1
V gene: TRBV5-1
clone size: once
CDR3 length: 15
J gene: TRBJ1-2
CDR3 DNA: TGCGCCAGCAGCTTGGGGGGGACAGTGACCTATGGCTACACCTTC
CDR3 protein: CASSLGGTVTYGYTF

D gene: TRBD1
V gene: TRBV5-1
clone size: .
CDR3 length: 17
J gene: TRBJ2-1
CDR3 DNA: TGCGCCAGCAGACGCCTCGTCCGGAACAGGGGGAAAAATGAGCAGTTCTTC
CDR3 protein: CASRRLVRNRGKNEQFF

D gene: .
V gene: TRBV5-4
clone size: .
CDR3 length: 13
J gene: TRBJ1-1
CDR3 DNA: TGTGCCAGCAGCTTGCAGGGTCCCACTGAAGCTTTCTTT
CDR3 protein: CASSLQGPTEAFF

D gene: TRBD1
V gene: TRBV7-9
clone size: .
CDR3 length: 17
J gene: TRBJ1-6
CDR3 DNA: TGTGCCAGCAGTCATGGGGACAGGGGACCCTATAATTCACCCCTCCACTTT
CDR3 protein: CASSHGDRGPYNSPLHF

D gene: .
V gene: TRBV21-1
clone size: .
CDR3 length: 16
J gene: TRBJ1-2
CDR3 DNA: TGTGCCAGCAGCAAAGAGGGGGACAGAGCTAACTATGGCTACACCTTC
CDR3 protein: CASSKEGDRANYGYTF